Following are 7 T cell receptor beta chains from one sample sequenced in a study of T cells in Graves' hyperthyroidism and ophthalmopathy. Amplification targeted TCR beta CDR3 regions from RNA transcripts. Using the HTBI primer set, a first-round RT-PCR was run on the TCR CDR3. TCRdb recomputed calls from the multiplex PCR reads with MiXCR, one row per CDR3 protein. Here the sample spans fewer than 550,000 distinct CDR3 sequences, 15% to 19% being singletons. The sequenced sample was blood. The origin of the receptors is a woman aged 18-29 years with Graves' hyperthyroidism.

This clonotype was counted many times. The chain joins TRBV12-3 or TRBV12-4 to TRBJ2-1; D remains ambiguous. This CDR3 comprises 12 residues. Trimming removed 6 bases at V and 5 bases at J, with 8 bases between. In DNA, the CDR3 is TGTGCCAGCAGGGTAGGAAACAATGAGCAGTTCTTC. It translates to CASRVGNNEQFF.

This chain links TRBV9 with TRBJ2-5; TRBD2 matches at 12 bases. CDR1 and CDR2 (germline): SGDLS, YYNGEE. The CDR3 consists of 15 residues. V shed 4 bases and J 6 bases; nucleotides not matched to a gene: 7. CDR3 DNA: TGTGCCAGCAGCCCTAGCGGGGGGGCCGGGAAGACCCAGTACTTC. Residues: CASSPSGGAGKTQYF. Using reference TRBV9 and TRBJ2-5 for the parts outside the CDR3, the full variable domain is DSGVTQTPKHLITATGQRVTLRCSPRSGDLSVYWYQQSLDQGLQFLIQYYNGEERAKGNILERFSAQQFPDLHSELNLSSLELGDSALYFCASSPSGGAGKTQYFGPGTRLLVL.

There are a few counts of this clonotype. The chain uses TRBV15 and TRBJ2-1, with 10 bases lining up with TRBD2. There are 15 residues in the CDR3. Per germline, CDR1 LNHNV and CDR2 YYDKDF (reference sequence). With 3 bases clipped from V and 4 bases from J, the junction kept 3 bases outside the gene matches. Written as DNA, the CDR3 is TGTGCCACCAGCAGCGGGACTAGCGTTTACAATGAGCAGTTCTTC. This codes for CATSSGTSVYNEQFF.

This clonotype was seen a few times. The chain carries TRBV6-1 and TRBJ1-1; no clear D gene. The germline CDR1 and CDR2 sequences are MNHNS and SASEGT. The CDR3 is 15 amino acids. Trimming stripped 8 bases from V and 0 bases from J, with 16 bases between. The CDR3 loop is CASRGRTWMNTEAFF. The CDR3 DNA reads as TGTGCCAGCCGGGGTAGGACGTGGATGAACACTGAAGCTTTCTTT.

The chain uses TRBV6-2 or TRBV6-3 and TRBJ2-7, with D uncertain. V was trimmed by 6 bases and J by 2 bases, leaving 14 bases between them. CDR1 is MNHEY and CDR2 is SVGEGT in the germline V gene. CDR3 length: 14 amino acids. The DNA for the CDR3 is TGTGCCAGCAGCACTCAGGACCGAGCCTACGAGCAGTACTTC. It specifies CASSTQDRAYEQYF.

In its sample, this clonotype was seen many times. J is TRBJ2-1 and V is TRBV30; D uncertain. The CDR3 runs 11 residues. Germline CDR1 GTSNPN, CDR2 SVGIG (reference sequence). Trimming pared 2 bases from V and 7 bases from J, leaving 6 bases between. In DNA form, the CDR3 reads TGTGCCTGGAGTAACGATAATGAGCAGTTCTTC. This encodes CAWSNDNEQFF.

The gene calls are TRBV27 and TRBJ2-7; 9 nucleotides match TRBD2. V lost 3 bases, J lost 0 bases, and 3 bases stayed unmatched. The CDR3 sequence is 15 residues long. Germline CDR1 is MNHEY and CDR2 is SMNVEV (reference sequence). CDR3 sequence reads: CASSFRLADSYEQYF. In DNA form, the CDR3 reads TGTGCCAGCAGTTTCCGACTAGCGGACTCCTACGAGCAGTACTTC.